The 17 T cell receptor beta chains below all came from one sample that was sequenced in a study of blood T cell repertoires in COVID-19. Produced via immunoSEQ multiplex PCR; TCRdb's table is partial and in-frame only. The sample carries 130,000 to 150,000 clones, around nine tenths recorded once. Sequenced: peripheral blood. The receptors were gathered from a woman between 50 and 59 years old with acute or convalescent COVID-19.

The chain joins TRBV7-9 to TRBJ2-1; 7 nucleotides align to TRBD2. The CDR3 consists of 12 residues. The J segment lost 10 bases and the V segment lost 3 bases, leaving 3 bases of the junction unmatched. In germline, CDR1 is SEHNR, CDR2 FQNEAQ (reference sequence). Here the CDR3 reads CASSLGAGEQFF. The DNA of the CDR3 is TGTGCCAGCAGCTTGGGAGCGGGGGAGCAGTTCTTC.

CDR3 bases: TGTGCCAGCAGCTTCGGTGGGGGGGGCGGCCTCTACGAGCAGTACTTC. The encoded protein is CASSFGGGGGLYEQYF. The rearrangement links TRBV7-8 to TRBJ2-7; D might be TRBD2 (7 bases). This CDR3 has 16 amino acids. Trimming took off 3 bases at V and 3 bases at J, with 18 bases between the two ends. Looked up from germline, CDR1 is SGHVS and CDR2 is FQNEAQ.

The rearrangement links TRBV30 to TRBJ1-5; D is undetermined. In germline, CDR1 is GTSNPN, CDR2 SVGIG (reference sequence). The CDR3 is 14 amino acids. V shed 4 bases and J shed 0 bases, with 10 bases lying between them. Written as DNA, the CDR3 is TGTGCCTGGAACAGCGGGATTAGCAATCAGCCCCAGCATTTT. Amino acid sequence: CAWNSGISNQPQHF.

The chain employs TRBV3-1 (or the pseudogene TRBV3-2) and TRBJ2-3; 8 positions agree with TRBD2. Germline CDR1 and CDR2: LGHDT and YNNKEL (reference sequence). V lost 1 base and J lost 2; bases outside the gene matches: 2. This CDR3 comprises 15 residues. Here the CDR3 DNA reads TGTGCCAGCAGCCAAGCGGGAGGGGTCACAGATACGCAGTATTTT. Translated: CASSQAGGVTDTQYF.

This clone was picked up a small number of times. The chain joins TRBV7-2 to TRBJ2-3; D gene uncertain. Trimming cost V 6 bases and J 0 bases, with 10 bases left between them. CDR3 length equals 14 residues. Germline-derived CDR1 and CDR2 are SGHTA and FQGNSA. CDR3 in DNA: TGTGCCAGCAGTTCTTATCTGAGCACAGATACGCAGTATTTT. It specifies CASSSYLSTDTQYF.

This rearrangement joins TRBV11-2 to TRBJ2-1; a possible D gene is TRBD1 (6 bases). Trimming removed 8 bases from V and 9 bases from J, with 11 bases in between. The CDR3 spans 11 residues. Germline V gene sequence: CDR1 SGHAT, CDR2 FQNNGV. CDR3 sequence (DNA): TGTGCCAGCCATAGCAGGGGTGAGCAGTTCTTC. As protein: CASHSRGEQFF.

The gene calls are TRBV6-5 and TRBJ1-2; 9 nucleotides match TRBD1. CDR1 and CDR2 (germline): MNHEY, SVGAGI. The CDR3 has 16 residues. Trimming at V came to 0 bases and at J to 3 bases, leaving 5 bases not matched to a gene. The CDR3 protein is CASSYSPGQGDYGYTF. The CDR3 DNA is TGTGCCAGCAGTTACTCCCCGGGACAGGGCGACTATGGCTACACCTTC.

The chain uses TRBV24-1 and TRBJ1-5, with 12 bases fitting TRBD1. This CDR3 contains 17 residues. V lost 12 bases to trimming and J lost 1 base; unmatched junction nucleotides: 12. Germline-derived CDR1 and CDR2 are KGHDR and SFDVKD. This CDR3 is CAPNPGTGGISNQPQHF. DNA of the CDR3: TGTGCCCCCAACCCCGGGACAGGGGGCATCAGCAATCAGCCCCAGCATTTT.

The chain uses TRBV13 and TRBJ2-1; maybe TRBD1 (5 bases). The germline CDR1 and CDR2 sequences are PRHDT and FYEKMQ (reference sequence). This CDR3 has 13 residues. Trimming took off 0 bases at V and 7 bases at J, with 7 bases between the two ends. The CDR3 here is CASSLGKGNEQFF. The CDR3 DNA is TGTGCCAGCAGCTTAGGTAAGGGGAATGAGCAGTTCTTC.

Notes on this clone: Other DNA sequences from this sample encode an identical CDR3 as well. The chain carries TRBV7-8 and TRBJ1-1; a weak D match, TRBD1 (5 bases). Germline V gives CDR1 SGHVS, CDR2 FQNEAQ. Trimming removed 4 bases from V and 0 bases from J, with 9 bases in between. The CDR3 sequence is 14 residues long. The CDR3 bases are TGTGCCAGCAGCTGGGGCCAACTGAACACTGAAGCTTTCTTT. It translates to CASSWGQLNTEAFF.

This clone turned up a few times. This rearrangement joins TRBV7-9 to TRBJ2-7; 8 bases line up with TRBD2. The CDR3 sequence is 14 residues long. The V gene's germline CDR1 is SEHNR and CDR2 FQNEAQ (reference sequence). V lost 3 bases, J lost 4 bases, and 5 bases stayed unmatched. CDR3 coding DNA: TGTGCCAGCAGCTTGGCGGGGGGTACTTACGAGCAGTACTTC. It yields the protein CASSLAGGTYEQYF.

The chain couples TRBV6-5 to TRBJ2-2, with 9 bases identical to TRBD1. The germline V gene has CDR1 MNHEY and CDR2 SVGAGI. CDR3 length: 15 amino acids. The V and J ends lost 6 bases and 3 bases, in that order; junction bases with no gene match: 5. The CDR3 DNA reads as TGTGCCAGCAGCCCGACAGGGGGTTACACCGGGGAGCTGTTTTTT. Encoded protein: CASSPTGGYTGELFF.

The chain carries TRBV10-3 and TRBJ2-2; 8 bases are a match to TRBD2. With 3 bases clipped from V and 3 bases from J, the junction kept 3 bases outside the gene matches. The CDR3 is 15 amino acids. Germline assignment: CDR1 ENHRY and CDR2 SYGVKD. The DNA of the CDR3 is TGTGCCATCAGTGATTTAGCGGGACACACCGGGGAGCTGTTTTTT. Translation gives CAISDLAGHTGELFF.

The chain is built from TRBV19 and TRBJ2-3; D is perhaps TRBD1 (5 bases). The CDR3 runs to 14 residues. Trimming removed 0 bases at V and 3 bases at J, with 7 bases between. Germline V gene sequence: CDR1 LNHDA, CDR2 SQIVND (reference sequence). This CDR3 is CASSIDPGTDTQYF. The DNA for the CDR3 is TGTGCCAGTAGTATAGATCCAGGGACAGATACGCAGTATTTT.

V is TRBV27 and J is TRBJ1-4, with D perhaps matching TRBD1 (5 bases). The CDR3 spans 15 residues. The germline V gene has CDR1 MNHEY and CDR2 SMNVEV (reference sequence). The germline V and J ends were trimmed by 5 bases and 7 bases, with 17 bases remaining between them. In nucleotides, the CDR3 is TGTGCCAGCAGTGACGACAGAAGTGTGGGTGAAAAACTGTTTTTT. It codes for CASSDDRSVGEKLFF.

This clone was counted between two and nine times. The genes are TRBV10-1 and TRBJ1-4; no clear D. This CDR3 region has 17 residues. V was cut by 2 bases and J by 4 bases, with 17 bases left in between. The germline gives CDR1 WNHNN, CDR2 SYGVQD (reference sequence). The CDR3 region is CASSEQESWLVNEKLFF. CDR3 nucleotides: TGCGCCAGCAGTGAGCAAGAGTCGTGGTTGGTTAATGAAAAACTGTTTTTT.

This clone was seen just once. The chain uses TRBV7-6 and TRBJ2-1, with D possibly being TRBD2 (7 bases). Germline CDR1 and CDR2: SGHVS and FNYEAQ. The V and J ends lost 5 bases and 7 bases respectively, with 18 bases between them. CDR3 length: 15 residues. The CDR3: CASSTGRAGGNEQFF. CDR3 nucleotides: TGTGCCAGCAGCACAGGGAGGGCCGGAGGGAATGAGCAGTTCTTC.